A selection of T cell receptor beta chains follows, all from one sample in a study of CXCR3-negative and CXCR3-positive naive CD8 T cells. No DNA is given; TCRdb re-called the 5' RACE reads and lists each CDR3 protein once. This sample contains about 40,000 distinct CDR3 sequences. The material sequenced was memory CD8+ T cells from blood. The receptors come from a human donor in good health. Some clones in this sample may be carry-over from other donors' samples. CDR3s include the opening cysteine and the closing phenylalanine or tryptophan. Not all rows give a size; the values are once, few, many and, for expanded clones, a class.

>TRBJ2-3|TRBV6-5|NA
CASRASGGAGDTQYF
>TRBJ2-2|TRBV5-1|NA
CASSLGWGLTGELFF
>TRBJ1-2|TRBV6-5|NA
CASSYSISGNYGYTF
>TRBJ2-7|TRBV12-3/TRBV12-4|NA
CASSFGHDVSYEQYF
>TRBJ2-7|TRBV30|NA
CAWEPGQNSYEQYF
>TRBJ1-5|TRBV28|NA
CASSPGDRAGGYQPQHF
>TRBJ2-1|TRBV6-4|NA
CASSDPTGDHNEQFF
>TRBJ2-7|TRBV5-1|NA
CASSHSVEAYEQYF
>TRBJ1-2|TRBV12-3/TRBV12-4|NA
CASSSGTSYGYTF
>TRBJ2-5|TRBV15|NA
CATLPSDREFTQYF
>TRBJ2-3|TRBV14|NA
CASSQGGVSGSSTDTQYF
>TRBJ2-2|TRBV5-1|NA
CASSSAGGVDTGELFF
>TRBJ2-5|TRBV6-5|NA
CASSQPNQAQYF
>TRBJ2-3|TRBV7-3|NA
CASSLISGSRQDTQYF
>TRBJ2-1|TRBV4-3|NA
CASSPVAGEAYNEQFF
>TRBJ1-5|TRBV7-9|NA
CASRPTGGMSQPQHF
>TRBJ2-1|TRBV2|NA
CARRLTETPYNEQFF
>TRBJ1-1|TRBV4-3|medium-sized
CASSQDGRGTEAFF
>TRBJ1-1|TRBV7-8|NA
CASSLTQSGNTEAFF
>TRBJ1-2|TRBV4-3|NA
CASSQAPQGAPYGYTF
>TRBJ1-5|TRBV28|NA
CASSLWGNSNQPQHF
>TRBJ2-1|TRBV28|NA
CASTQDGYNEQFF
>TRBJ1-2|TRBV12-3/TRBV12-4|NA
CASSLGTVAYGYTF
>TRBJ2-3|TRBV21-1|NA
CASSGTTDTQYF
>TRBJ1-3|TRBV20-1|NA
CSARMRSGNTIYF
>TRBJ2-1|TRBV29-1|NA
CSVEGRGPPREQFF
>TRBJ2-7|TRBV25-1|NA
CASSERGTSRPAGYEQYF
>TRBJ2-2|TRBV20-1|NA
CSARRTGELFF
>TRBJ2-2|TRBV4-2|NA
CASSQDGGTTNTGELFF
>TRBJ1-2|TRBV15|NA
CATSRDVPGDKRGYTF
>TRBJ1-1|TRBV5-1|NA
CASSLAGQGNTEAFF
>TRBJ2-5|TRBV29-1|NA
CSVDKLAGGRETQYF
>TRBJ1-5|TRBV6-2/TRBV6-3|NA
CASSLGQGRQPQHF
>TRBJ2-7|TRBV7-2|NA
CASSLVSSGGAEQYF
>TRBJ2-1|TRBV19|NA
CASSILDSYNEQFF
>TRBJ2-6|TRBV6-2/TRBV6-3|NA
CASSPWDSGANVLTF
>TRBJ2-2|TRBV15|NA
CATSVRVVGEWSGELFF
>TRBJ2-1|TRBV7-3|NA
CASSSSSYEGQFF
>TRBJ2-5|TRBV7-9|NA
CASSLTLETFMETQYF